This T cell receptor (beta chain) stems from a study of OX40 agonist ivuxolimab in advanced cancers. Turning to the overall study: Ivuxolimab was a fully human IgG2 agonistic monoclonal antibody targeting the costimulatory receptor OX40 (CD134). In the dose-escalation cohort, approximately 80% of patients were male, and the mean age was around 60 years with a range of roughly 23 to 79. Of the 50 to 55 dose-escalation patients, hepatocellular carcinoma was present in about 19, melanoma in approximately 15, renal cell carcinoma in 9 and head and neck cancer in 9. Intravenous ivuxolimab was administered to patients every 2 weeks at six dose levels: 0.01, 0.1, 0.3, 1.5, 3 and 10 mg/kg. Prior anti-PD-1, anti-PD-L1 or anti-CTLA-4 therapy was permitted, and approximately 39% of dose-escalation patients had received checkpoint inhibitors. The paper describes the monotherapy dose-escalation part (N ≈ 52 patients) of the phase I trial of ivuxolimab. Partial responses occurred in three dose-escalation patients: two with cutaneous melanoma and one with hepatocellular carcinoma. Peripheral TCRbeta sequencing was intended to test whether TCR sequence diversity was altered and clonal T-cell expansion was caused by ivuxolimab. Summary of the overall study and its limitations: In partial responders in the 0.1-3.0 mg/kg groups, normalized peripheral clonal expansion was found to be among the lowest, especially among CD8+ T cells. After ivuxolimab, CD8+ T cells had more expanded clones than CD4+ T cells on average. The antigen specificity of the clonally expanded peripheral T cells was not determined. At doses of 0.1 to 3.0 mg/kg, clonal expansion of both CD4+ and CD8+ T cells in blood was seen between baseline and week 6. Low levels of normalized T-cell clonal expansion were also seen in some nonresponding patients.

On this clone: It lacks a known antigen. No per-base quality is available; no much larger clone lies one base away.

The trial excluded patients who had a history of autoimmune disease or were on systemic immunosuppression. Peripheral blood for TCR sequencing was collected from all dose cohorts at baseline, on cycle 4 day 1, and on cycle 7 day 1. The samples were drawn from a first-in-human, open-label, multicenter phase I dose-escalation trial of ivuxolimab. Adults with locally advanced or metastatic melanoma, renal cell carcinoma, hepatocellular carcinoma or head and neck squamous cell carcinoma were enrolled in the trial. Before TCR sequencing, CD4+ and CD8+ T cells were separately sorted from peripheral blood. To sequence the TCRbeta CDR3 region, genomic DNA was isolated from the sorted cells. TCRbeta CDR3 regions were sequenced using the immunoSEQ Assay. TCRdb's version of the immuneACCESS table is confined to in-frame rearrangements and falls short of the full clone set. An unresolved V gene accounts for under half of the shortfall where checked; the remainder is of unknown origin. Across this sample there are about 54,000 clones, with approximately 91% seen only once. Around an eighth of the sample is in the top ten clones.

The TCR comes from an adult with an advanced solid tumor such as melanoma, head and neck, liver or kidney cancer. Sequencing used CD4+ or CD8+ T cells sorted from blood, obtained in a trial of the OX40 agonist ivuxolimab.

The CDR3 region has the sequence CASSLPQGPRRSGELFF. The DNA reads TGTGCCAGCAGCTTACCCCAGGGCCCTCGGCGTTCCGGGGAGCTGTTTTTT. Here the chain combines TRBV7-8 and TRBJ2-2; a weak D assignment points to TRBD1 (5 bases agree). The germline V gene provides CDR1 SGHVS and CDR2 FQNEAQ. The germline ends are 19 bases apart after V is trimmed by 2 bases and J by 6 bases. Including cysteine and phenylalanine, the CDR3 has 17 amino acids. Only CDR3 DNA remains: 51 bases, in frame from the first base.